This T cell receptor (beta chain) was observed in a study of blood T cell repertoires in COVID-19. The overall study: Sites across the United States, Italy and Spain contributed samples from acute and convalescent COVID-19. From T cells, B-cell-depleted T cells, or PBMCs came the material, which was cDNA or gDNA.

Trimming pared 0 bases from V and 2 bases from J, leaving 4 bases between. Germline V gene lookup returns CDR1 SGHTA and CDR2 FQGNSA. The CDR3 has 13 residues. Assay used: immunoSEQ multiplex PCR; TCRdb lists only in-frame clones, some missing. Of approximately 300,000 clones listed, about 90% are singletons. The chain has TRBV7-2 and TRBJ2-5, with D unclear. The clonotype originates from a man aged 18 to 35 with active or convalescent COVID-19. What was sequenced was peripheral blood. As DNA, the CDR3 is TGTGCCAGCAGCTTAGCCACACAAGAGACCCAGTACTTC. It yields the protein CASSLATQETQYF.